Here is one TCR beta chain with its context. Original analysis: Estimation of nucleated cell counts was performed using reference gene primer amplification. Clones were sequenced by immunoSEQ multiplex PCR, and TCRdb holds only the in-frame ones, with some missing. Clonal size and the V and J genes are those of that table, whereas D and trimming came from the DNA. The sample records 130,000 or so clones, approximately 92% being singletons. These data are taken from a study of blood T cell repertoires in COVID-19. At the level of the study: The study drew acute and convalescent COVID-19 samples from the United States, Italy and Spain.

V shed 5 bases, J shed 3 bases, and the junction held 4 bases outside the gene matches. The V gene's germline CDR1 is SGHVS and CDR2 FNYEAQ. The CDR3 totals 15 residues. The TCR was taken from a man in his 70s with active or convalescent COVID-19. The specimen sequenced was peripheral blood. The chain combines TRBV7-6 with TRBJ2-3, with 11 bases identical to TRBD1. The CDR3 is CASSRGQGATDTQYF. The CDR3 DNA follows: TGTGCCAGCAGCAGAGGACAGGGGGCAACAGATACGCAGTATTTT.